The 19 T cell receptor beta chains reported below all come from one sample, sequenced in a study of blood T cell repertoires in COVID-19. Assay: immunoSEQ multiplex PCR; the TCRdb copy retains only in-frame clones and omits some. The sample yields 100,000 or so clones, roughly 89% seen once. The specimen was peripheral blood. These receptors all stem from a human donor with acute or convalescent COVID-19. The donor label of this sample is uncertain.

This clone was detected once. The genes are TRBV5-4 and TRBJ2-7; 9 nucleotides agree with TRBD1. The junction had 7 bases not matched to a gene; V was cut back by 0 bases and J by 3 bases. There are 16 residues in the CDR3. Germline V lookup: CDR1 SGHNT, CDR2 YYREEE (reference sequence). The CDR3: CASSLEPPGQGYEQYF. The DNA of the CDR3 is TGTGCCAGCAGCTTGGAACCCCCGGGACAGGGCTACGAGCAGTACTTC.

The chain employs TRBV30 and TRBJ1-3; tentatively, D is TRBD1 (5 bases). Trimming removed 3 bases from V and 4 bases from J, with 13 bases in between. Germline loops: CDR1 GTSNPN, CDR2 SVGIG (reference sequence). CDR3 length equals 14 residues. The CDR3 sequence is CAWRQQVAGNTIYF. For the CDR3, the DNA is TGTGCCTGGAGGCAACAGGTCGCGGGAAACACCATATATTTT.

The chain couples TRBV6-1 to TRBJ1-4; D is unresolved. Trimming took off 1 base at V and 10 bases at J, with 10 bases between the two ends. The CDR3 totals 13 residues. The germline V gene encodes CDR1 MNHNS and CDR2 SASEGT. Here the CDR3 reads CASSEEAGRKLFF. CDR3 nucleotide sequence: TGTGCCAGCAGTGAAGAGGCGGGCCGAAAACTGTTTTTT.

The rearrangement uses TRBV27 and TRBJ2-7; D perhaps matches TRBD2 (6 bases). The germline CDR1 and CDR2 sequences are MNHEY and SMNVEV (reference sequence). The CDR3 is 14 residues long. The ends were cut back, 6 bases at V and 4 bases at J, with 16 bases in the middle. The CDR3 nucleotides are TGTGCCAGCAGCTTCGGGAGAAAGGGGTACGAGCAGTACTTC. Its protein is CASSFGRKGYEQYF.

The chain employs TRBV4-1 and TRBJ2-1; 8 bases line up with TRBD2. V trimming: 4 bases; J trimming: 10 bases; junction bases outside the gene matches: 18. Germline CDR1 MGHRA, CDR2 YSYEKL. The CDR3 has 17 amino acids. The CDR3 here is CASSPREGSGAGGEQFF. The DNA of the CDR3 is TGCGCCAGCAGCCCCCGGGAGGGTAGCGGGGCCGGGGGGGAGCAGTTCTTC.

The chain employs TRBV5-4 and TRBJ2-7; 9 bases fit TRBD1. With V trimmed by 0 bases and J by 3 bases, 4 bases remained unmatched. CDR1 and CDR2 (germline): SGHNT, YYREEE (reference sequence). The CDR3 extends over 15 amino acids. The CDR3 nucleotides read TGTGCCAGCAGCTTGGCCGGGACAGGGAACTACGAGCAGTACTTC. Translation: CASSLAGTGNYEQYF.

Here the CDR3 DNA reads TGTGCCAGCAGTCCTAGTAAAGATACGCAGTATTTT. It codes for CASSPSKDTQYF. This rearrangement joins TRBV7-6 to TRBJ2-3; D ambiguous. V was shortened by 6 bases and J by 5 bases, with 9 bases between the two germline ends. Per the germline V gene, CDR1 is SGHVS and CDR2 is FNYEAQ. There are 12 residues in the CDR3.

V and J are TRBV19 and TRBJ2-3; 7 bases fit TRBD1. Germline CDR1 LNHDA, CDR2 SQIVND (reference sequence). V shed 8 bases, J shed 6 bases, and the junction held 11 bases outside the gene matches. The CDR3 has 14 residues. CDR3 in amino acids: CASGPGQSGDTQYF. The DNA for the CDR3 is TGTGCCAGTGGCCCGGGACAGAGTGGGGATACGCAGTATTTT.

The rearrangement uses TRBV2 and TRBJ2-1; 7 bases agree with TRBD1. Trimming cost V 3 bases and J 14 bases; bases outside gene matches: 4. Germline CDR1 SNHLY, CDR2 FYNNEI. This CDR3 spans 11 amino acids. The CDR3 protein is CASSEDRLEFF. CDR3 coding DNA: TGTGCCAGCAGTGAGGACAGGTTAGAGTTCTTC.

This clone was counted between two and nine times. The rearrangement links TRBV10-3 to TRBJ1-1, with 8 bases lining up with TRBD1. CDR3 size: 14 residues. Per the germline V gene, CDR1 is ENHRY and CDR2 is SYGVKD. The V segment lost 10 bases and the J segment 0 bases; nucleotides outside the gene matches: 7. The CDR3 reads CATRTGPLNTEAFF. CDR3 bases: TGTGCCACCAGGACAGGGCCCTTGAACACTGAAGCTTTCTTT.

The V and J genes are TRBV19 and TRBJ2-1; 8 nucleotides match TRBD2. This CDR3 is 16 amino acids long. V lost 3 bases and J lost 2; bases outside the gene matches: 6. Germline V gene data show CDR1 as LNHDA and CDR2 as SQIVND (reference sequence). DNA of the CDR3: TGTGCCAGTAGTATCCCAGCGGGGGAAGCCTACAATGAGCAGTTCTTC. It is translated as CASSIPAGEAYNEQFF.

This chain links TRBV7-9 with TRBJ1-2, with no clear D. The CDR3 spans 13 residues. The germline V gene has CDR1 SEHNR and CDR2 FQNEAQ (reference sequence). Trimming left V 3 bases short and J 5 bases short, with 10 bases between. The CDR3: CASSLAGNYGYTF. The CDR3 coding sequence is TGTGCCAGCAGCTTGGCGGGAAATTATGGCTACACCTTC.

The V and J genes are TRBV5-1 and TRBJ2-5; D possibly corresponds to TRBD1 (6 bases). Deletions cut 3 bases from V and 2 bases from J, with 11 bases between. The germline gives CDR1 SGHRS, CDR2 YFSETQ. CDR3 size: 14 residues. The CDR3 bases are TGCGCCAGCAGCTGGACAGTATCACAAGAGACCCAGTACTTC. It translates to CASSWTVSQETQYF.

This clone was detected once. The chain recombines TRBV29-1 with TRBJ2-3; maybe TRBD2 (5 bases). Per the germline V gene, CDR1 is SQVTM and CDR2 is ANQGSEA. This CDR3 spans 13 amino acids. The V end was cut by 4 bases, the J end by 4 bases, with 12 bases between. The DNA of the CDR3 is TGCAGCGTTGGGGGAACTAGGGCAGATACGCAGTATTTT. Translated, it gives CSVGGTRADTQYF.

This clone was observed a single time. The CDR3 DNA reads TGTGCCAGCAGGAATAGCGGGGGTAACAATGAGCAGTTCTTC. Amino acid sequence: CASRNSGGNNEQFF. The chain is built from TRBV28 and TRBJ2-1; TRBD2 aligns across 9 bases. Germline trimming cut 6 bases from V and 5 bases from J; bases unmatched to any gene: 5. The CDR3 totals 14 residues. From germline, CDR1 is MDHEN and CDR2 SYDVKM.

This clone was picked up a small number of times. CDR3 protein: CASSQGPTGDETEAFF. In DNA form, the CDR3 reads TGTGCCAGCAGCCAAGGTCCGACCGGGGATGAGACTGAAGCTTTCTTT. The rearrangement uses TRBV4-2 and TRBJ1-1; D gene unclear. The CDR3 is 16 residues long. Per the germline V gene, CDR1 is LGHNA and CDR2 is YNFKEQ. Deletions cut 1 base from V and 5 bases from J, with 17 bases between.

The chain has TRBV7-9 and TRBJ1-1; D is unresolved. CDR1 is SEHNR and CDR2 is FQNEAQ in the germline V gene (reference sequence). V lost 1 base to trimming and J lost 5 bases, with 5 bases between them. The CDR3 totals 12 residues. CDR3 amino acids: CASSLETTEAFF. The CDR3 nucleotides are TGTGCCAGCAGCTTAGAAACAACTGAAGCTTTCTTT. Full variable domain (remainder filled in from reference TRBV7-9 and TRBJ1-1): DTGVSQNPRHKITKRGQNVTFRCDPISEHNRLYWYRQTLGQGPEFLTYFQNEAQLEKSRLLSDRFSAERPKGSFSTLEIQRTEQGDSAMYLCASSLETTEAFFGQGTRLTVV.

The V gene is TRBV5-4, the J gene TRBJ2-5; possible D gene TRBD1, 6 bases. V was pared by 4 bases and J by 3 bases, with 19 bases between. The CDR3 is 16 amino acids. CDR1 is SGHNT and CDR2 is YYREEE in the germline V gene (reference sequence). The CDR3 DNA reads as TGTGCCAGCAGCCGGCGACAAGGGGGACGGGAAGAGACCCAGTACTTC. Translation: CASSRRQGGREETQYF.

Only a few counts were recorded for this clone. This chain links TRBV30 with TRBJ1-6; D might be TRBD1 (5 bases). This CDR3 has 13 residues. Germline CDR1 reads GTSNPN; CDR2 reads SVGIG (reference sequence). CDR3 protein: CAGSQGNNSPLHF. The CDR3 nucleotides are TGTGCGGGTAGTCAGGGAAATAATTCACCCCTCCACTTT.